This T cell receptor beta chain was documented in a study of shared clonotypes between healthy human individuals (dated by TCRdb to 2018 to 2020). Concerning the study at large: A couple of women and three men aged 18 to 49 years were included in the cohort. Leukapheresis yielded between about 0.85 and 9.5 billion PBMCs per donor. Different laboratories and diverse techniques were used to prepare libraries and sequence TCR repertoires, to increase sequencing depth and limit assay-specific biases. To estimate repertoire size and how much clonotypes are shared between individuals, the study performed deep sequencing of blood TCR repertoires from roughly five healthy adults. For each donor, three plates each were used for CD4 naive and CD4 memory, two plates were used for CD8 naive, and one plate was used for CD8 memory.

CD8 naive samples were CD45RO-negative cells positively selected for CCR7, giving a CD45RA+CCR7+ population that excluded TemRA cells. Donors were healthy HIV-negative adults with no recently reported acute infections or vaccinations. Every donor was a Caucasian adult living in Nashville, Tennessee, USA. Blood was obtained by leukapheresis, after which PBMCs were separated by Ficoll-Histopaque density gradient centrifugation and cryopreserved in liquid nitrogen vapor phase. Purity and quantity of every magnetically sorted T cell population were checked by analytical flow cytometry. From each sorted fraction, genomic DNA was isolated and quantified by UV absorbance on a Nanodrop 2000c. The count of this clone is one. Its binding antigen is unknown. No clone much larger than this one lies a single base away; base qualities are absent. The investigation overall reported the following: Based on pairwise subsampling, the degree of clonotype sharing among donors was expected to be affected by sequencing depth. Clonotypes shared by all four sorted-subset donors showed higher generation probabilities than non-shared clonotypes. Even with the large sequencing depth, rarefaction of the sorted-subset datasets indicated that sequencing was incomplete. Because the study included only a small number of donors, the genetic and exposure-history diversity represented was limited. Sampling was restricted to blood, and TCR repertoires in tissue are likely to differ from TCR repertoires in blood. Across four donors, about 5% of naive CD4, 3% to 3.5% of naive CD8, approximately 2.5% of memory CD4, and approximately 0.42% of memory CD8 clonotypes were shared. Naive subsets generally had larger estimated clonotype richness than memory subsets did.

TCR CDR3 regions were amplified from genomic DNA by multiplex PCR using the deep immunoSEQ assay. For each cell subset, the extracted genomic DNA was distributed evenly across all wells of several immunoSEQ 96-well plates, and each plate served as one replicate. For sorted subsets, each replicate PCR was loaded with 150 to 250 ng genomic DNA, equivalent to some 31,000 T cell genomes. Purified libraries were quantified with a Qubit 3.0 fluorometer, sized on a Bioanalyzer 2100, and re-quantified with the KAPA Library Quantification kit. Every immunoSEQ 96-well plate was sequenced on a dedicated single-read 150-cycle Illumina NextSeq 550 flow cell. The authors processed their data as follows. The immunoSEQ output contained only junctional sequences without quality scores, so filtering could not match that applied to full-length reads. Sequences were annotated with PyIR, a Python wrapper for IgBLAST v1.9, using IMGT germline references to assign V/J genes and CDR3. Reads with weak V/J assignments (E-value above 1e-6), missing CDR3, stop codons, out-of-frame junctions, or ambiguous translated residues were removed. V3J clonotypes were defined as sequences sharing an identical inferred V gene, J gene, and CDR3 amino acid sequence. Percentage overlap between repertoires was computed as shared unique clonotypes divided by the size of the smaller repertoire. Repertoire richness was assessed with RTK rarefaction, the Chao1 estimator, and Recon v2.1 estimates of unobserved clonotypes. For all TCRbeta clonotypes obtained by the gDNA method from a few donors, generation probabilities were computed with OLGA. The immuneACCESS repertoire file appears here via TCRdb, limited to in-frame rearrangements. These files lack a portion of the clones; in checked studies, under half of the deficit traces to unresolved V genes, and the cause of the others is not known. V and J calls and clone size are those listed in that table; D and trimming were worked out from the DNA. The sample contains hundreds of thousands of clones, 85% to 95% of them found a single time. Jointly, the top ten make up 0.11% of the sample.

The sequenced material came from naive CD8+ T cells sorted from blood. Interpreted using the paper, the cell subset or site label stands for: CD45RA+CCR7+. This sequence was found in a woman under 40 in good health.

This receptor carries the CDR3 CASSGGTPPSYEQYF. The DNA sequence is given as TGTGCCAGCTCAGGCGGGACTCCACCCTCCTACGAGCAGTACTTC. Recombination joined TRBV5-4 with TRBJ2-7; possibly the D gene is TRBD2, per 6 matching bases. According to the germline V gene (reference sequence), CDR1 reads SGHNT and CDR2 reads YYREEE. Cut back by 7 bases and 0 bases, the V and J ends lie 17 bases apart. The cysteine opens and the phenylalanine closes a CDR3 of 15 amino acids. Only the CDR3 DNA is retained, 45 bases long and in frame from the first base.